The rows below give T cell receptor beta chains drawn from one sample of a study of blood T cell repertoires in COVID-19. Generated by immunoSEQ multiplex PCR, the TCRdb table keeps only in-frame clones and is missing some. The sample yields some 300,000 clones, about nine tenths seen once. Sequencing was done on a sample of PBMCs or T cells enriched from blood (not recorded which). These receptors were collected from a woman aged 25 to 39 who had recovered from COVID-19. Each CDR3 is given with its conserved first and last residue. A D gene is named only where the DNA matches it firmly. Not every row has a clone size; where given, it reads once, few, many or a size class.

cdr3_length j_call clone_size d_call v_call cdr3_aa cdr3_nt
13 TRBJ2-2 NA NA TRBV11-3 CASSVDSVGELFF TGTGCCAGCAGCGTAGACAGTGTCGGGGAGCTGTTTTTT
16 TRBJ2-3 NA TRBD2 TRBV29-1 CSVRPVAGSPTDTQYF TGCAGCGTTCGCCCCGTAGCGGGATCCCCCACAGATACGCAGTATTTT
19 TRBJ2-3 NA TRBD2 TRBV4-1 CASSQGLAGGVFSTDTQYF TGCGCCAGCAGCCAAGGGTTAGCGGGAGGAGTTTTTAGCACAGATACGCAGTATTTT
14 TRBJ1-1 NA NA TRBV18 CASSRDNQGTEAFF TGTGCCAGCTCAAGGGACAATCAAGGCACTGAAGCTTTCTTT
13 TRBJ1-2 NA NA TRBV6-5 CASSYTPTYGYTF TGTGCCAGCAGTTACACACCGACTTATGGCTACACCTTC
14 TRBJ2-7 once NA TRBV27 CASSLEYRVGEQYF TGTGCCAGCAGTTTAGAGTACAGGGTAGGCGAGCAGTACTTC
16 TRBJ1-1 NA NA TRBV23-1 CASRLRAPGTGSEAFF TGCGCCAGCCGGCTCCGTGCTCCTGGAACAGGCTCTGAAGCTTTCTTT
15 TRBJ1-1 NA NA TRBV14 CASSQLGGGDTEAFF TGTGCCAGCAGCCAACTGGGAGGGGGGGACACTGAAGCTTTCTTT
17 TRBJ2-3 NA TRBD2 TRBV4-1 CASSLLSGGQPTDTQYF TGCGCCAGCAGCCTTCTTAGCGGGGGACAACCCACAGATACGCAGTATTTT
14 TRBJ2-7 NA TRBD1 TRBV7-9 CASSLWDSSYEQYF TGTGCCAGCAGCTTGTGGGACAGCTCCTACGAGCAGTACTTC